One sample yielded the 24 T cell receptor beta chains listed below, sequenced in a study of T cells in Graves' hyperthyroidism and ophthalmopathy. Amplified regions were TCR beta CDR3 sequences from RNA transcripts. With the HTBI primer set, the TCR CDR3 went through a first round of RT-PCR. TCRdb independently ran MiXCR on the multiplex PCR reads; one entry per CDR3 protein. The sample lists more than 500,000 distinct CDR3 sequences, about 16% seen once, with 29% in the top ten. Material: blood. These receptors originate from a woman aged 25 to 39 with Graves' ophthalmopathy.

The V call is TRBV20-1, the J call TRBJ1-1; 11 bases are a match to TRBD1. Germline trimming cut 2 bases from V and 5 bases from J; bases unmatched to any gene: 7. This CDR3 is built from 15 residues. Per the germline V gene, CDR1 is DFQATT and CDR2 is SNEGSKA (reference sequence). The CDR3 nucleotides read TGCAGTGCTAGACGGACAGGGGGCGGTAGAACTGAAGCTTTCTTT. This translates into CSARRTGGGRTEAFF.

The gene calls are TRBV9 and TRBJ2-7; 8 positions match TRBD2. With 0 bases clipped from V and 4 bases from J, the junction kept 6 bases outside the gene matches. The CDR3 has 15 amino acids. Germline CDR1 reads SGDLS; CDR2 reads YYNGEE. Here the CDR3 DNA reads TGTGCCAGCAGCGTAGAAGGGACTAGGGGTTACGAGCAGTACTTC. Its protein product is CASSVEGTRGYEQYF.

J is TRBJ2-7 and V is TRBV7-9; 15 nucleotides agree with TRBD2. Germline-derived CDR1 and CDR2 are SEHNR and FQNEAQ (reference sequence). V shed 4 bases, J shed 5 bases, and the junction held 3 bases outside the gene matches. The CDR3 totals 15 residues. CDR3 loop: CASSSGTSGRNEQYF. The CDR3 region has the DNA TGTGCCAGCAGCTCCGGGACTAGCGGGAGGAACGAGCAGTACTTC.

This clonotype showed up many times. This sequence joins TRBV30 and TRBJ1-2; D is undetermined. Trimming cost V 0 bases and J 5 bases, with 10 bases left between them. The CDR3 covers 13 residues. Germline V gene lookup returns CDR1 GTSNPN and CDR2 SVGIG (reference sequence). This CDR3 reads CAWSVQNSYGYTF. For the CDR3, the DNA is TGTGCCTGGAGTGTACAGAATTCTTATGGCTACACCTTC.

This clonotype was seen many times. CDR3 DNA: TGTGCCAGCAGTGCGGGTCCTGGTCGGGATACGCAGTATTTT. Encoded protein: CASSAGPGRDTQYF. The gene calls are TRBV2 and TRBJ2-3; D is undetermined. This CDR3 contains 14 residues. The V end was cut by 4 bases, the J end by 6 bases, with 14 bases between. Germline V gene lookup returns CDR1 SNHLY and CDR2 FYNNEI.

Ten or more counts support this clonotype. CDR3 amino acids: CASSPGADKNIQYF. CDR3 in DNA: TGTGCCAGCAGCCCGGGGGCCGACAAAAACATTCAGTACTTC. The gene calls are TRBV7-9 and TRBJ2-4; D could derive from TRBD1 or TRBD2 (6 bases each). The CDR3 contains 14 residues. The germline CDR1 and CDR2 sequences are SEHNR and FQNEAQ (reference sequence). Trimming shortened V by 5 bases and J by 3 bases, and 11 bases separated the two germline ends. Using reference TRBV7-9 and TRBJ2-4 for the parts outside the CDR3, the full variable domain is DTGVSQNPRHKITKRGQNVTFRCDPISEHNRLYWYRQTLGQGPEFLTYFQNEAQLEKSRLLSDRFSAERPKGSFSTLEIQRTEQGDSAMYLCASSPGADKNIQYFGAGTRLSVL.

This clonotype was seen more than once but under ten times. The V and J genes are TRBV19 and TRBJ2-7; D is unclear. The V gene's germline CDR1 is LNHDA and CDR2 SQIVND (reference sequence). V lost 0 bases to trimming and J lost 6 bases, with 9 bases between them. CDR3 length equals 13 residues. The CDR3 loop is CASSIDRLGEQYF. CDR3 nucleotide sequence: TGTGCCAGTAGTATAGATCGATTGGGCGAGCAGTACTTC.

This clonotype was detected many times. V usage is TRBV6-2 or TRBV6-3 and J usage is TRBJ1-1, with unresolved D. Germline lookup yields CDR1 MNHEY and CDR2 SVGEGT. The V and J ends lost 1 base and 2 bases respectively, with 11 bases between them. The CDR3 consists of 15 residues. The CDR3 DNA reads TGTGCCAGCAGTTACTTGGCGGGATCAAACACTGAAGCTTTCTTT. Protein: CASSYLAGSNTEAFF.

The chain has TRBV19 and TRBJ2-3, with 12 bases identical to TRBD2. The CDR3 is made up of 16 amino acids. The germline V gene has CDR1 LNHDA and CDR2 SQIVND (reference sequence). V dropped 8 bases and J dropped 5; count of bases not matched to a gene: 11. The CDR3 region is CASVRNPGLAGDTQYF. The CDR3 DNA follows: TGTGCCAGTGTCCGAAATCCGGGACTAGCGGGAGATACGCAGTATTTT.

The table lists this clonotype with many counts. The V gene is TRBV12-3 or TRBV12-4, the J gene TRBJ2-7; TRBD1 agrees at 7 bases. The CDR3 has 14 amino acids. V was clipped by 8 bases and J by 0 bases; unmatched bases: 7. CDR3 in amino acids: CASGQDSSSYEQYF. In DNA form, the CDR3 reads TGTGCCAGCGGACAGGACTCCAGCTCCTACGAGCAGTACTTC.

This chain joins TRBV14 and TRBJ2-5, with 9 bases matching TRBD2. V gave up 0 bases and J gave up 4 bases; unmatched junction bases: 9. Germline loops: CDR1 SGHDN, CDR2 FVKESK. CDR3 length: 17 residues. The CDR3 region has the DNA TGTGCCAGCAGCCAAGATCGGGTCTGGCGGGAGGGAGAGACCCAGTACTTC. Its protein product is CASSQDRVWREGETQYF.

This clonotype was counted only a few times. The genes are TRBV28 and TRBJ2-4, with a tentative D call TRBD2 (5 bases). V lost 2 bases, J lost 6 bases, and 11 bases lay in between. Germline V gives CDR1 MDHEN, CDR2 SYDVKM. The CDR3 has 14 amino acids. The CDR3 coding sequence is TGTGCCAGCAGTTTACCCGACGGAGGAAACATTCAGTACTTC. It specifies CASSLPDGGNIQYF.

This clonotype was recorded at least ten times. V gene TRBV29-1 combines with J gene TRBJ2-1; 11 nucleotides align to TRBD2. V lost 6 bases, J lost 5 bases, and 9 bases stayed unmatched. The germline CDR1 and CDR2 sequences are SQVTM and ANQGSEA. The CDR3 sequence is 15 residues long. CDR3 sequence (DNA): TGCAGCGTCGCCCCTAGACTAGCGGGGAACAATGAGCAGTTCTTC. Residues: CSVAPRLAGNNEQFF.

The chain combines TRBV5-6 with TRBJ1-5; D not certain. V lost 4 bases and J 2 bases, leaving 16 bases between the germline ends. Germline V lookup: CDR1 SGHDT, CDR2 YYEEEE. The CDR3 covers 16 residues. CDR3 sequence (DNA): TGTGCCAGCAGCCCCGGTTCCTCCCGTGGCAATCAGCCCCAGCATTTT. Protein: CASSPGSSRGNQPQHF.

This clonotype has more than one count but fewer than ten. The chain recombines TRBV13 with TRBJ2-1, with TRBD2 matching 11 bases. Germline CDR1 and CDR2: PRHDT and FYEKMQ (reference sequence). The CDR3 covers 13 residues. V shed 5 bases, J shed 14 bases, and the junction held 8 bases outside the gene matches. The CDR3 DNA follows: TGTGCCAGCAGCGCCCATACTAGCGGGAGTGAGTTCTTC. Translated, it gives CASSAHTSGSEFF.

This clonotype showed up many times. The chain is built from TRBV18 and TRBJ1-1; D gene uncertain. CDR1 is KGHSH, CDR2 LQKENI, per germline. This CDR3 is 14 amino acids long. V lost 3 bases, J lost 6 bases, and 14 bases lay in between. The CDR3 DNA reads TGTGCCAGCTCACCCATAGGAGGGTTCGCTGAAGCTTTCTTT. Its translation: CASSPIGGFAEAFF.

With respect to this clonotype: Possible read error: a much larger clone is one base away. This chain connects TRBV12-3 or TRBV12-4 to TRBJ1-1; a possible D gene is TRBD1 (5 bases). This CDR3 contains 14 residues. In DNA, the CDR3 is TGTGCCGGCAGTTTTTTTCGGGGGTACACTGAAGCTTTCTTT. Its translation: CAGSFFRGYTEAFF.

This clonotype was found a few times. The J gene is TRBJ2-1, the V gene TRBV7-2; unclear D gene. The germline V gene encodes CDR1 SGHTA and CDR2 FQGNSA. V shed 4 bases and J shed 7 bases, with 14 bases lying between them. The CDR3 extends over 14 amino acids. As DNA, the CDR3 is TGTGCCAGCAGCTCTACGTCTCGGCGGAATGAGCAGTTCTTC. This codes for CASSSTSRRNEQFF.

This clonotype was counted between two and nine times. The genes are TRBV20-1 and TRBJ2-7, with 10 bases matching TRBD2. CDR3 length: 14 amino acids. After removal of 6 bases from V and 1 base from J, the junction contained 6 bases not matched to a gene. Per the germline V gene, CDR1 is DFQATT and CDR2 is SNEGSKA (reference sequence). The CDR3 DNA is TGCAGTGCGGCGTGGACTAGCGGTTCCTACGAGCAGTACTTC. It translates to CSAAWTSGSYEQYF.

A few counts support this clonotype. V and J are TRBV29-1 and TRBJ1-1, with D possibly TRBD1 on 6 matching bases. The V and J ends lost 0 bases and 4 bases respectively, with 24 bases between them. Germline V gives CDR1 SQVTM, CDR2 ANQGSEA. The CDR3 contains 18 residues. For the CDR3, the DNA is TGCAGCGTTGAAGATCACGTTTGGGGGCGGGCCCGGTCCACTGAAGCTTTCTTT. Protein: CSVEDHVWGRARSTEAFF.

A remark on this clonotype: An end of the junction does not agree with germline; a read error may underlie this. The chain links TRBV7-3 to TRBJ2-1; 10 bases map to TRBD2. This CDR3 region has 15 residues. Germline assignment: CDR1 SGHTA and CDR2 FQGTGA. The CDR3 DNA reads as TGTGCCAGCAGCCCTAGCGGGAGTTCCTACAATGAGCAGCTCTTC. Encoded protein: CASSPSGSSYNEQLF.

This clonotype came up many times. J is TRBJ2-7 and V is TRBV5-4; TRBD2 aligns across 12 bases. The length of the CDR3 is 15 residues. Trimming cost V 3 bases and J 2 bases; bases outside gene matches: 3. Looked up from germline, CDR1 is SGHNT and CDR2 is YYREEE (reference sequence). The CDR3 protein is CASSSSGRVAYEQYF. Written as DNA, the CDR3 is TGTGCCAGCAGCTCTAGCGGGAGGGTCGCCTACGAGCAGTACTTC.

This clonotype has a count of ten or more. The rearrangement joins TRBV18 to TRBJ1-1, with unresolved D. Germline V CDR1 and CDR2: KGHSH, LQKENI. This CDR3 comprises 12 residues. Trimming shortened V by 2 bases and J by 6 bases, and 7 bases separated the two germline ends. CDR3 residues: CASSPVEAEAFF. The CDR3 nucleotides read TGTGCCAGCTCACCAGTGGAGGCTGAAGCTTTCTTT.

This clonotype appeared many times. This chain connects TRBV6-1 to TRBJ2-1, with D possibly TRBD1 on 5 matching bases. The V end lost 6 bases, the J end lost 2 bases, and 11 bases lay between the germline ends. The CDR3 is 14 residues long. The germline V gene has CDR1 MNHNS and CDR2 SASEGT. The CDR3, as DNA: TGTGCCAGCAGAGCACAGGAGACCTACAATGAGCAGTTCTTC. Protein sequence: CASRAQETYNEQFF.